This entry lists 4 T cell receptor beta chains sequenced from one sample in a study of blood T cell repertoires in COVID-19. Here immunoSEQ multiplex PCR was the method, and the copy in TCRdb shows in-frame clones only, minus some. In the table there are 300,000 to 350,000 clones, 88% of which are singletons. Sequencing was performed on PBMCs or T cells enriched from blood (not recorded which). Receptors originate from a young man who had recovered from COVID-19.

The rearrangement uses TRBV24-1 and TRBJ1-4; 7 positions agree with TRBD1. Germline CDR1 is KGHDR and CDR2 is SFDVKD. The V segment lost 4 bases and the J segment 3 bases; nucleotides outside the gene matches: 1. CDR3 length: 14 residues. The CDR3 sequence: CATSDRGANEKLFF. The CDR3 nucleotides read TGTGCCACCAGTGACAGGGGGGCTAATGAAAAACTGTTTTTT.

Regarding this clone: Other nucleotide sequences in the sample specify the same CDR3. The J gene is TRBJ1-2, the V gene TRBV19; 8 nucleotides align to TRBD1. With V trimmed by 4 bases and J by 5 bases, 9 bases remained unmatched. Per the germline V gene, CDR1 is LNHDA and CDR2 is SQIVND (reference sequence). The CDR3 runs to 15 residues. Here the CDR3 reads CASSTGQGSGYGYTF. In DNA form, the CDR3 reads TGTGCCAGTAGTACCGGACAGGGTTCCGGTTATGGCTACACCTTC. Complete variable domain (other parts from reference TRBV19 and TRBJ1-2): DGGITQSPKYLFRKEGQNVTLSCEQNLNHDAMYWYRQDPGQGLRLIYYSQIVNDFQKGDIAEGYSVSREKKESFPLTVTSAQKNPTAFYLCASSTGQGSGYGYTFGSGTRLTVV.

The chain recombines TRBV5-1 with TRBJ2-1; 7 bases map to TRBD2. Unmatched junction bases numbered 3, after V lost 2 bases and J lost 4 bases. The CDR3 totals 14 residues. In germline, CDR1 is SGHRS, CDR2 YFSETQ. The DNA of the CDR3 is TGCGCCAGCAGCTTAAGCGGGGAATACAATGAGCAGTTCTTC. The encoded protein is CASSLSGEYNEQFF.

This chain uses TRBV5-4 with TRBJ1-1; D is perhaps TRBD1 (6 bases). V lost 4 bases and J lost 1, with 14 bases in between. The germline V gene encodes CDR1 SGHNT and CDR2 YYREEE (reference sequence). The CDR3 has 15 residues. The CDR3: CASSKNRQENTEAFF. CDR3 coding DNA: TGTGCCAGCAGCAAGAACCGACAGGAGAACACTGAAGCTTTCTTT.